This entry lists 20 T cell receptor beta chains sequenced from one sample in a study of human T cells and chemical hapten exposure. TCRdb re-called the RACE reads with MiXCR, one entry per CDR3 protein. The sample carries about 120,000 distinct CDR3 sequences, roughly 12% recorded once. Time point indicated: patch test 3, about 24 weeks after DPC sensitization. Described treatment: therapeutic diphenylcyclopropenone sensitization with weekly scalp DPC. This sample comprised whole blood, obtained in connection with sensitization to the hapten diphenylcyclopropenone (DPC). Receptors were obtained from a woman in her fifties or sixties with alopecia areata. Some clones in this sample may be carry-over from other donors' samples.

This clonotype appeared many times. The DNA of the CDR3 is TGTGCCAGCACTGGCGAAGGAGGACAGGGGGAAAACAATGAGCAGTTCTTC. This sequence encodes CASTGEGGQGENNEQFF. V and J are TRBV7-9 and TRBJ2-1, with 10 bases aligning to TRBD1. The trim removed 7 bases at V and 5 bases at J, leaving 14 bases unmatched. Per germline, CDR1 SEHNR and CDR2 FQNEAQ (reference sequence). The CDR3 consists of 17 residues.

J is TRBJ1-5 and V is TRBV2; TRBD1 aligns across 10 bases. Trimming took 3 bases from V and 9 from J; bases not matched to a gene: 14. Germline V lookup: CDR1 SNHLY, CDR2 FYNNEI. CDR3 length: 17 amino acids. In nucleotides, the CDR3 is TGTGCCAGCAGTGACGACAGGGGGCTTAATATAGCAATGCCCCAGCATTTT. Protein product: CASSDDRGLNIAMPQHF.

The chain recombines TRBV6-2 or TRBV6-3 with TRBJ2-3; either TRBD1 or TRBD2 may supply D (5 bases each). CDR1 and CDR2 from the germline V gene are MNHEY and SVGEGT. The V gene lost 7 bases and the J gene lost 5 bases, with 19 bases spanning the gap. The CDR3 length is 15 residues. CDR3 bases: TGTGCCAGCACCCGCGATGGGACCCCCGGAGATACGCAGTATTTT. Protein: CASTRDGTPGDTQYF.

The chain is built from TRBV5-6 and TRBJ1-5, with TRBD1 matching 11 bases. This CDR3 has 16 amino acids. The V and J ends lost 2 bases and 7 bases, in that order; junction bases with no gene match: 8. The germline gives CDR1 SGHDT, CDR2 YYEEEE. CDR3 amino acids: CASSLGRTGGDQPQHF. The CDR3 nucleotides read TGTGCCAGCAGCTTAGGGAGGACAGGGGGCGACCAGCCCCAGCATTTT.

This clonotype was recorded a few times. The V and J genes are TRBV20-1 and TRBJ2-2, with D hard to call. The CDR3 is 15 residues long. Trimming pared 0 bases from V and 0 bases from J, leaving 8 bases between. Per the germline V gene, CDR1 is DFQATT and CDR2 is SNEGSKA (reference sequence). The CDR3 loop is CSAREDEPNTGELFF. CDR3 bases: TGCAGTGCTAGAGAGGACGAACCGAACACCGGGGAGCTGTTTTTT.

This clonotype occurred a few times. The CDR3 is CASSLVAGMYEQYF. DNA for the CDR3: TGTGCCAGCAGCTTAGTGGCGGGAATGTACGAGCAGTACTTC. The rearrangement uses TRBV11-2 and TRBJ2-7; maybe TRBD2 (6 bases). The CDR3 has 14 amino acids. V lost 1 base and J lost 4, with 11 bases in between. The germline V gene has CDR1 SGHAT and CDR2 FQNNGV.

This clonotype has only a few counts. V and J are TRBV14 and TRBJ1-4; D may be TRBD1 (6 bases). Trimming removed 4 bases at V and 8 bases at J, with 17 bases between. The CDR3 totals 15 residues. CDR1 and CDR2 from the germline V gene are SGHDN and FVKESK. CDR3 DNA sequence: TGTGCCAGCAGCCCCGGACAGTACCCAGGCGAAAAACTGTTTTTT. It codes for CASSPGQYPGEKLFF.

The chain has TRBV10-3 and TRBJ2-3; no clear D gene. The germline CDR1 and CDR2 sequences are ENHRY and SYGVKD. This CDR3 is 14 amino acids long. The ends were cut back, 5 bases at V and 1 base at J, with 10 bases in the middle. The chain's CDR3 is CAISSRLGTDTQYF. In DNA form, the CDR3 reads TGTGCCATCAGTAGTCGCCTCGGCACAGATACGCAGTATTTT.

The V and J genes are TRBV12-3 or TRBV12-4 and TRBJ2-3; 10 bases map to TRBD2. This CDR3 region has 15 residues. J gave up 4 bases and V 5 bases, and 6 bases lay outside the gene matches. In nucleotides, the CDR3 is TGTGCCAGCAGTGCCTCGAGCGGGAGGGCAGATACGCAGTATTTT. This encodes CASSASSGRADTQYF.

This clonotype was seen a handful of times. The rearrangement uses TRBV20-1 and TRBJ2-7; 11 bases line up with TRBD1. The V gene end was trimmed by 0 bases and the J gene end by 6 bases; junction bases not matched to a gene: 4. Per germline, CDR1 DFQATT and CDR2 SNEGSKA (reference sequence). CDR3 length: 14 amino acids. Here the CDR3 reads CSARDSGTGGEQYF. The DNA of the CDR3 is TGCAGTGCTAGAGACTCCGGGACAGGGGGCGAGCAGTACTTC.

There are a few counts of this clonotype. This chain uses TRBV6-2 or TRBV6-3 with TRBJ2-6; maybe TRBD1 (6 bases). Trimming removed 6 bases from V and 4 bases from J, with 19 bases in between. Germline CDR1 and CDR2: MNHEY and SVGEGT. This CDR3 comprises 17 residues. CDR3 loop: CASSDQTGPYGANVLTF. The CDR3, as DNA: TGTGCCAGCAGCGACCAGACAGGCCCGTACGGGGCCAACGTCCTGACTTTC.

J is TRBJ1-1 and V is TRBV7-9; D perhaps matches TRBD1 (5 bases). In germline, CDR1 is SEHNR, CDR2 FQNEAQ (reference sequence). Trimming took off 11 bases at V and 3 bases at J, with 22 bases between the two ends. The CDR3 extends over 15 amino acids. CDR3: CAQVSRGRADTEAFF. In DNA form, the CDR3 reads TGTGCCCAAGTATCAAGAGGCAGGGCGGACACTGAAGCTTTCTTT.

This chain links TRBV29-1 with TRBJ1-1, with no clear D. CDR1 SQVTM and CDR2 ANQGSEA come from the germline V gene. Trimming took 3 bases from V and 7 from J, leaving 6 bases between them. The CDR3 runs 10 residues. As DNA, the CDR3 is TGCAGCGTTGAGTGGGGTGAAGCTTTCTTT. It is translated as CSVEWGEAFF.

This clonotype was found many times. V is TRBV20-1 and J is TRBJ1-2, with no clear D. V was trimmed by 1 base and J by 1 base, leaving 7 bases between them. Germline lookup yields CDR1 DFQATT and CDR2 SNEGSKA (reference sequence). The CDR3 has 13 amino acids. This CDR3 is CSARVPVNYGYTF. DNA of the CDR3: TGCAGTGCTAGAGTGCCCGTTAACTATGGCTACACCTTC.

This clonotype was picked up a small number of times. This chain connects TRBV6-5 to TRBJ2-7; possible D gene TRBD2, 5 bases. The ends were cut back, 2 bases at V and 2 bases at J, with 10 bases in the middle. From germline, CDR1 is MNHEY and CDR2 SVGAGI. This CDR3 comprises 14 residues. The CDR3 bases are TGTGCCAGCAGTTACGGGAGTTCTCCCTACGAGCAGTACTTC. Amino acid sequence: CASSYGSSPYEQYF.

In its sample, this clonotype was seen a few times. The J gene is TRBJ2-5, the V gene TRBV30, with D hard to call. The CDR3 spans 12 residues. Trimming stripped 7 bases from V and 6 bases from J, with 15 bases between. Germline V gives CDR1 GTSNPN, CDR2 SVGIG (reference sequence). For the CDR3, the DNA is TGTGCCTTGGGCCAGTCCGGAAAGACCCAGTACTTC. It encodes CALGQSGKTQYF. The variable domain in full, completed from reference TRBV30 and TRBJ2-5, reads SQTIHQWPATLVQPVGSPLSLECTVEGTSNPNLYWYRQAAGRGLQLLFYSVGIGQISSEVPQNLSASRPQDRQFILSSKKLLLSDSGFYLCALGQSGKTQYFGPGTRLLVL.

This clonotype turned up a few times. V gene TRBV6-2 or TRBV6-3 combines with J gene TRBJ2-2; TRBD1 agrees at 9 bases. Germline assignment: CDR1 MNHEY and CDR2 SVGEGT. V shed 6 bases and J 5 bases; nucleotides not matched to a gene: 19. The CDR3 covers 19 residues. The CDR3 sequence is CASRPPPGQGPGLTGELFF. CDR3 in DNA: TGTGCCAGCAGACCCCCTCCGGGACAGGGTCCCGGCTTGACCGGGGAGCTGTTTTTT.

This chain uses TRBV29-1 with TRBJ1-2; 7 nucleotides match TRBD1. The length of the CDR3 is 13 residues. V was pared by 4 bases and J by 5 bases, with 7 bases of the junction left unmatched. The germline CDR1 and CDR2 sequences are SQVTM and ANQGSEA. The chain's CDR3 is CSVGSRDRYGYTF. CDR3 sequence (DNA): TGCAGCGTTGGATCCCGGGACAGATATGGCTACACCTTC.

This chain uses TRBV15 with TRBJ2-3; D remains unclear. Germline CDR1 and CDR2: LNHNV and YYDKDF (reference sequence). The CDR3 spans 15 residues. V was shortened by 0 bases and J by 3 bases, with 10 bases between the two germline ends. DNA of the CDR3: TGTGCCACCAGCAGAGAAAAGAACCCAACAGATACGCAGTATTTT. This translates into CATSREKNPTDTQYF.

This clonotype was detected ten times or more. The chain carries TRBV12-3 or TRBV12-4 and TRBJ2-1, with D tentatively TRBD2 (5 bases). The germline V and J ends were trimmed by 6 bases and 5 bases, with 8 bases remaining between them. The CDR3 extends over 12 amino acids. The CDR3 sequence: CASSGNDNEQFF. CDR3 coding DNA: TGTGCCAGCAGCGGGAACGACAATGAGCAGTTCTTC.